This record looks at one T cell receptor (beta chain) sequence and its context. Treatment described: preoperative locoregional IRX-2 cytokine immunotherapy. Germline V CDR1 and CDR2: SGHRS, YFSETQ. V lost 2 bases, J lost 2 bases, and 3 bases stayed unmatched. The CDR3 consists of 14 residues. Sequencing used immunoSEQ multiplex PCR; TCRdb keeps in-frame clones, though not all of them. Of some 3,400 clones in the sample, 78% were seen once. This entry belongs to a study of preoperative IRX-2 immunotherapy in early breast cancer. The clonotype was recovered from a human donor with breast cancer. The chain employs TRBV5-1 and TRBJ2-7; 8 bases map to TRBD1. The material sequenced was tumor tissue, taken after IRX-2 immunotherapy. In nucleotides, the CDR3 is TGCGCCAGCAGCTTTGGGACAGGCACCTACGAGCAGTACTTC. Amino acid sequence: CASSFGTGTYEQYF.